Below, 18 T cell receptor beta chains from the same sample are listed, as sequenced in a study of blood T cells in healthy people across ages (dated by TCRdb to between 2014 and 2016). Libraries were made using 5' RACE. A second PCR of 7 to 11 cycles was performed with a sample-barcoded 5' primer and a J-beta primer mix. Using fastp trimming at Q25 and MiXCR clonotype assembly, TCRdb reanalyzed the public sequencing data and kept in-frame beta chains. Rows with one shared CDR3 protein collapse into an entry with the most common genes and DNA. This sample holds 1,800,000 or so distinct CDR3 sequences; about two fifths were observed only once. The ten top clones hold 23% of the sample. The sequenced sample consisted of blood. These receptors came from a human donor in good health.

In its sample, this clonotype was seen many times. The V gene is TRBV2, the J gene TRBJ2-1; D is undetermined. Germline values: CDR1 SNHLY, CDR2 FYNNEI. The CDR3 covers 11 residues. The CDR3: CASGPYNEQFF. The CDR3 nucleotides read TGTGCTAGTGGTCCCTACAATGAGCAGTTCTTC.

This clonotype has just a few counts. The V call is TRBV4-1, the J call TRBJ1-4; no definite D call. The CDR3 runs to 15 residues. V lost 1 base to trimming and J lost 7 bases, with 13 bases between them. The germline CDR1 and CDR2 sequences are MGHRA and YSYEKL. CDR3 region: CASSQVRSGREKLFF. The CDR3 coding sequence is TGCGCCAGCAGCCAAGTACGCAGCGGGCGTGAAAAACTGTTTTTT.

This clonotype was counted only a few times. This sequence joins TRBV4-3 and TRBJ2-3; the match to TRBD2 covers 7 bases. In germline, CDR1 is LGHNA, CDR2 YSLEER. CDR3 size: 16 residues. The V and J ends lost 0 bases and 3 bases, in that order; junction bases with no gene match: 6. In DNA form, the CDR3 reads TGCGCCAGCAGCCAAGATTTGGCGGGGGAGACAGATACGCAGTATTTT. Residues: CASSQDLAGETDTQYF.

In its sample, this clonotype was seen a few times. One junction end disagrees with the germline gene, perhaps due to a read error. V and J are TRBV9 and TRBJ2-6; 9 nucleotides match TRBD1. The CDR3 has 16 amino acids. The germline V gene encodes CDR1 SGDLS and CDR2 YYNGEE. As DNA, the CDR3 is TGTGCCTGCAGCCTTCGACAGGGGGCTGGGGCCAACGTCCTGACTTTC. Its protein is CACSLRQGAGANVLTF.

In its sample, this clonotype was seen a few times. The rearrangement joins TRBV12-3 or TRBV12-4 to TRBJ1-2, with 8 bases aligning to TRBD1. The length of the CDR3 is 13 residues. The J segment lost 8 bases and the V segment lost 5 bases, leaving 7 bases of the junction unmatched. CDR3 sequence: CASSRTTGGGYTF. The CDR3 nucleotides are TGTGCCAGCAGTCGAACCACAGGGGGAGGCTACACCTTC.

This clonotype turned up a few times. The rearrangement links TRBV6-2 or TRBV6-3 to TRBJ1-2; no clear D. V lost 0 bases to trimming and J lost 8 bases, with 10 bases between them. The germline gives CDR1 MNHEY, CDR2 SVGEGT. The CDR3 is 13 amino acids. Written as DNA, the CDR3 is TGTGCCAGCAGTTACTCGCGGATAGAAGGCTACACCTTC. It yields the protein CASSYSRIEGYTF.

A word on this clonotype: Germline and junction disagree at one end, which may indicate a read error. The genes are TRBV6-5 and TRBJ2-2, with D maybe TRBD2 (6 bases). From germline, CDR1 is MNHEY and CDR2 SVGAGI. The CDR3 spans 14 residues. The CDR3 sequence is CASRRDSYTGERFF. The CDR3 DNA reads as TGTGCCAGCCGACGGGACTCGTACACCGGGGAGCGGTTTTTT.

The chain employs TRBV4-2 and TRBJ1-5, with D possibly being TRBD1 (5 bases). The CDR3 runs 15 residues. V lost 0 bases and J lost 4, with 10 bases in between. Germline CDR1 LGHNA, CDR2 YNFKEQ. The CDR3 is CASSQDLRGNQPQHF. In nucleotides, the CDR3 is TGTGCCAGCAGCCAAGATCTGAGGGGAAATCAGCCCCAGCATTTT.

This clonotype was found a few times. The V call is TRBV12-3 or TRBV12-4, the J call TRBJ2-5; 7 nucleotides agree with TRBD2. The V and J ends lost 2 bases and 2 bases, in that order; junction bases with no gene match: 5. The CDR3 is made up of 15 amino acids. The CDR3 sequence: CASSLREGPQETQYF. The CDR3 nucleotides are TGTGCCAGCAGTTTAAGGGAGGGACCGCAAGAGACCCAGTACTTC.

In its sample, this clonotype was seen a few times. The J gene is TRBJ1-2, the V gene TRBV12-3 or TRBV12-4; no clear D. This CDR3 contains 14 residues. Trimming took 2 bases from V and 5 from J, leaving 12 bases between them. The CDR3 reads CASSLFGIRYGYTF. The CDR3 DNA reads TGTGCCAGCAGTTTATTCGGGATTCGGTATGGCTACACCTTC.

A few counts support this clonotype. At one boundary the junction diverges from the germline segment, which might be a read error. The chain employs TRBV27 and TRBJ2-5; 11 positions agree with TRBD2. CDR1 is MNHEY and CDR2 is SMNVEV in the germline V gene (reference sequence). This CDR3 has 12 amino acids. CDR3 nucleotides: TGTGCCAGCAGTCCACTAGCGGGGGCTACGTTCTTC. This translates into CASSPLAGATFF.

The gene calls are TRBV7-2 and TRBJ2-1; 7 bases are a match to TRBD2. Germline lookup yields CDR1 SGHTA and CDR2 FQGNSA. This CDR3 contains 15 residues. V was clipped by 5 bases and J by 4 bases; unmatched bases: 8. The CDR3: CASSPTGGWYNEQFF. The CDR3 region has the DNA TGTGCCAGCAGCCCAACGGGGGGATGGTACAATGAGCAGTTCTTC.

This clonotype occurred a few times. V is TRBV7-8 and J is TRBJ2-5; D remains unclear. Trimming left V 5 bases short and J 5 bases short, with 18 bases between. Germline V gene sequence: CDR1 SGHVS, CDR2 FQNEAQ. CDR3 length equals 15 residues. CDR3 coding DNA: TGTGCCAGCAGCACGAGTTACGGGCTAGAGGAGACCCAGTACTTC. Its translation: CASSTSYGLEETQYF.

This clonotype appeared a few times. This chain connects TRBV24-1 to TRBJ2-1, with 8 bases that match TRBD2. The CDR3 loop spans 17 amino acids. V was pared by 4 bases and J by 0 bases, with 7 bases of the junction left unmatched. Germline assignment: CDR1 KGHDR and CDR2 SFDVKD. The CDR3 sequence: CATSDPVAGSSYNEQFF. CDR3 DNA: TGTGCCACCAGTGACCCCGTAGCGGGGAGCTCCTACAATGAGCAGTTCTTC.

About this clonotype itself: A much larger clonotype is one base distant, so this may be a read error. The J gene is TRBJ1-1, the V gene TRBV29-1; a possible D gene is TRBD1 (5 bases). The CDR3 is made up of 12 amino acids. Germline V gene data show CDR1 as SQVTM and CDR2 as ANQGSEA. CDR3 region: CGVAGGNTEAFF. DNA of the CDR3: TGCGGCGTTGCCGGGGGGAACACTGAAGCTTTCTTT. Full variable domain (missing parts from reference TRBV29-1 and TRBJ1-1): SAVISQKPSRDICQRGTSLTIQCQVDSQVTMMFWYRQQPGQSLTLIATANQGSEATYESGFVIDKFPISRPNLTFSTLTVSNMSPEDSSIYLCGVAGGNTEAFFGQGTRLTVV.

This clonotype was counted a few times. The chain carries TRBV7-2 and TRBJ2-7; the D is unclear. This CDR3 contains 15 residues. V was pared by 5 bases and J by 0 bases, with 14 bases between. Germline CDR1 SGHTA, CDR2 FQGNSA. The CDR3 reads CASSLESLYSYEQYF. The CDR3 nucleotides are TGTGCCAGCAGCCTAGAAAGCTTGTACTCCTACGAGCAGTACTTC.

The CDR3 loop is CASSPTAGEFTDTQYF. In DNA, the CDR3 is TGCGCCAGCAGCCCTACAGCGGGGGAATTCACAGATACGCAGTATTTT. The genes are TRBV4-3 and TRBJ2-3; 8 bases are a match to TRBD2. The CDR3 totals 16 residues. V trimming: 4 bases; J trimming: 2 bases; junction bases outside the gene matches: 8. Germline lookup yields CDR1 LGHNA and CDR2 YSLEER.

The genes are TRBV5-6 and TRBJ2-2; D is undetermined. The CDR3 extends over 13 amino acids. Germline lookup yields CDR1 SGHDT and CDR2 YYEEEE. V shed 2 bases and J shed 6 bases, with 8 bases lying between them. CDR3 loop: CASSFALAGELFF. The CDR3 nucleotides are TGTGCCAGCAGCTTCGCCTTGGCCGGGGAGCTGTTTTTT.